The 8 T cell receptor beta chains below were found in one sample sequenced in a study of vaccination and CD4 T cells after COVID-19. Antigens of these TCRs are unknown. Sequencing of DNA taken from cultured CD4+ T cells relied on the Oncomine TCR Beta short-read assay. From the PCR reads, TCRdb called clonotypes with MiXCR, one entry per CDR3 protein. The table includes about 8,000 distinct CDR3 sequences, around 45% detected once. Treatment of the sample: approximately nine-day PBMC culture with coronavirus spike peptide pools or control peptides (ViraFEST assay). CD4+ T-cell collection from the unexposed donor predated the COVID-19 pandemic (2011-2018). The sequencing input was CD4+ T cells from blood, cultured in vitro. The source is a human donor in good health.

The rearrangement joins TRBV6-1 to TRBJ1-1; 8 positions match TRBD1. Germline assignment: CDR1 MNHNS and CDR2 SASEGT. This CDR3 spans 13 amino acids. Trimming cost V 8 bases and J 6 bases; bases outside gene matches: 8. CDR3 DNA sequence: TGTGCCAGCCAACAGGGGGGGCTCGCTGAAGCTTTCTTT. Translating it yields CASQQGGLAEAFF.

This sequence joins TRBV6-1 and TRBJ1-1, with D unresolved. Trimming stripped 6 bases from V and 7 bases from J, with 12 bases between. CDR1 is MNHNS, CDR2 SASEGT, per germline. The CDR3 is made up of 12 amino acids. The CDR3 DNA reads TGTGCCAGCAGCCGAAGTGAAGGTGAAGCTTTCTTT. Residues: CASSRSEGEAFF.

This clonotype was picked up a small number of times. The V and J genes are TRBV7-2 and TRBJ2-5; D is ambiguous. The CDR3 totals 12 residues. V lost 1 base and J lost 7, with 7 bases in between. Looked up from germline, CDR1 is SGHTA and CDR2 is FQGNSA. DNA for the CDR3: TGTGCCAGCAGCTTAGGAACCGGGACCCAGTACTTC. This codes for CASSLGTGTQYF.

This rearrangement joins TRBV7-3 to TRBJ2-1; D gene unclear. The CDR3 spans 13 residues. The germline CDR1 and CDR2 sequences are SGHTA and FQGTGA. V gave up 5 bases and J gave up 4 bases, with 9 bases separating them. The CDR3 loop reads CASSQDGYNEQFF. In nucleotides, the CDR3 is TGTGCCAGCAGCCAAGATGGTTACAATGAGCAGTTCTTC.

The CDR3 DNA sequence: TGTGCCAGCAGGCGTAATAACCAGGGGGAGACCCAGTACTTC. Translating it yields CASRRNNQGETQYF. The chain recombines TRBV7-9 with TRBJ2-5, with a weak D call TRBD1 (6 bases). The CDR3 is 14 amino acids. Germline V gene lookup returns CDR1 SEHNR and CDR2 FQNEAQ (reference sequence). Trimming took off 6 bases at V and 5 bases at J, with 16 bases between the two ends.

This clonotype was picked up a small number of times. The chain has TRBV6-1 and TRBJ1-5; 7 bases fit TRBD1. Looked up from germline, CDR1 is MNHNS and CDR2 is SASEGT. The CDR3 length is 14 residues. Trimming removed 6 bases from V and 5 bases from J; junction bases left unmatched: 7. The CDR3 DNA reads as TGTGCCAGCAGGTCGGGACAGAGTTATCAGCCCCAGCATTTT. This gives the protein CASRSGQSYQPQHF.

CDR3 nucleotides: TGTGCCAGCAACGACAGGGGAAGGACGAGCGGGGAGCTGTTTTTT. Translated, it gives CASNDRGRTSGELFF. The rearrangement links TRBV12-3 or TRBV12-4 to TRBJ2-2; TRBD1 aligns across 8 bases. V dropped 7 bases and J dropped 7; count of bases not matched to a gene: 11. There are 15 residues in the CDR3.

This clonotype was seen a handful of times. This chain connects TRBV7-2 to TRBJ1-5; D is undetermined. Trimming shortened V by 1 base and J by 4 bases, and 11 bases separated the two germline ends. CDR3 length: 15 residues. Germline CDR1 SGHTA, CDR2 FQGNSA. The CDR3 coding sequence is TGTGCCAGCAGCTTAGGGGGAGCCTCTAATCAGCCCCAGCATTTT. The encoded protein is CASSLGGASNQPQHF. Drawing the rest from reference TRBV7-2 and TRBJ1-5, the complete variable domain is GAGVSQSPSNKVTEKGKDVELRCDPISGHTALYWYRQSLGQGLEFLIYFQGNSAPDKSGLPSDRFSAERTGGSVSTLTIQRTQQEDSAVYLCASSLGGASNQPQHFGDGTRLSIL.